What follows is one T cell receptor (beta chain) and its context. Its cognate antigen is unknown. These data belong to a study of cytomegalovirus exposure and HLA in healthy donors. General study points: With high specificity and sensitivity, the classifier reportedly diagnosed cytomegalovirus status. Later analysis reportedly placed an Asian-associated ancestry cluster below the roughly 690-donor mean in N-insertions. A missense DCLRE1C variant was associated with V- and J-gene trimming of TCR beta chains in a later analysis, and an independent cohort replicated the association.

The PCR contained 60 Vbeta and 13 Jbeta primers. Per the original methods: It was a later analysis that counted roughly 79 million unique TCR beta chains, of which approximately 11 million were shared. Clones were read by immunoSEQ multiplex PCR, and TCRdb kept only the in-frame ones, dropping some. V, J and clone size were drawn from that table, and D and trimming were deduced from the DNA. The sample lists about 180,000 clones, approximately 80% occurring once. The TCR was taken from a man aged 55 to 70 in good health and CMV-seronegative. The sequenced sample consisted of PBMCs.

CDR3 in DNA: TGTGCCTGGAGTGTTAGGAGGACTAGCACATCCACAGATACGCAGTATTTT. Protein sequence: CAWSVRRTSTSTDTQYF. V is TRBV30 and J is TRBJ2-3; 8 bases match TRBD2. V trimming: 0 bases; J trimming: 2 bases; junction bases outside the gene matches: 10. Per germline, CDR1 GTSNPN and CDR2 SVGIG (reference sequence). The CDR3 has 17 amino acids.